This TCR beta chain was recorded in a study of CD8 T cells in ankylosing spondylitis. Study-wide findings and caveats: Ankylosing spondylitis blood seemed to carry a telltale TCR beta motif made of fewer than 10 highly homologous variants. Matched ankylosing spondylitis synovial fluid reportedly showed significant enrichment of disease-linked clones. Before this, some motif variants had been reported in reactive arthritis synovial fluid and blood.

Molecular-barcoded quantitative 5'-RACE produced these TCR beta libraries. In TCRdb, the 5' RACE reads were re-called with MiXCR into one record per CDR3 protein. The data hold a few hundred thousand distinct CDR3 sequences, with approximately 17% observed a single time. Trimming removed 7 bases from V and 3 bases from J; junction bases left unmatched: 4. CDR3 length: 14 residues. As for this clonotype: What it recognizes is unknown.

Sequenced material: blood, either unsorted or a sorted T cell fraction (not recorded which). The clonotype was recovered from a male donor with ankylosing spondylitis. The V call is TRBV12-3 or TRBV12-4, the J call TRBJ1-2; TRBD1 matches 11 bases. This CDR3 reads CASTRTGGDYGYTF. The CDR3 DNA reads TGTGCCAGCACCCGGACAGGGGGCGACTATGGCTACACCTTC.